Detailed here is one T cell receptor beta chain. This entry is derived from a study of control samples from healthy donors and cancer patients. TCRdb keeps only in-frame clones here, not all; method: immunoSEQ multiplex PCR. Of 100,000 to 150,000 clones listed, approximately 92% are singletons. This CDR3 has 13 residues. The ends were cut back, 8 bases at V and 3 bases at J, with 10 bases in the middle. CDR1 and CDR2 (germline): MNHEY, SVGAGI. The sequenced sample was blood. This chain links TRBV6-5 with TRBJ2-2; the D call may be TRBD1 or TRBD2 (5 bases each). This TCR came from a man aged 35-49 years in good health. The chain's CDR3 is CASLGTYTGELFF. The CDR3 bases are TGTGCCAGCTTGGGGACGTACACCGGGGAGCTGTTTTTT.